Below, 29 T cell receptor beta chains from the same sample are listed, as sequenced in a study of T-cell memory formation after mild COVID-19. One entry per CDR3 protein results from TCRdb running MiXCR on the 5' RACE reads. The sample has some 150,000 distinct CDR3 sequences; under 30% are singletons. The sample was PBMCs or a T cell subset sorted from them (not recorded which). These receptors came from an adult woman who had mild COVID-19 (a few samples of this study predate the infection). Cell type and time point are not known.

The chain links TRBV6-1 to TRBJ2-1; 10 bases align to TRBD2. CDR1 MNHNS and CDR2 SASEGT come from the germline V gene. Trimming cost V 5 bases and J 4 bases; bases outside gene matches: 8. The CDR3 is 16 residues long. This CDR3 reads CASSFLAGETYNEQFF. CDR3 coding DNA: TGTGCCAGCAGTTTTCTAGCGGGAGAGACTTACAATGAGCAGTTCTTC.

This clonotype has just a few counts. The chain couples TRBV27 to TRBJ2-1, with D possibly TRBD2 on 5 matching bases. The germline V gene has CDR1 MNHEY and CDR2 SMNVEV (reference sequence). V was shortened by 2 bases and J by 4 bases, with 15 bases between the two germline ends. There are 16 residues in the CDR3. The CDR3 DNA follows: TGTGCCAGCAGTTTAGTGGGAGCCAGGCGGTACAATGAGCAGTTCTTC. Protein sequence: CASSLVGARRYNEQFF.

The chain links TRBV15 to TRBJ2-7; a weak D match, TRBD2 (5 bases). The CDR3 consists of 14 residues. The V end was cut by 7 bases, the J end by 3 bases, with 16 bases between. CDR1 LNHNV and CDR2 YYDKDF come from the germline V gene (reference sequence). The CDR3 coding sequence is TGTGCCACCAAGGTGCAACTAGACCACTACGAGCAGTACTTC. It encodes CATKVQLDHYEQYF.

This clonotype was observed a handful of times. CDR3 nucleotide sequence: TGTGCCAGCAGCTTAGCGGGGGAAATGGTCTACGAGCAGTACTTC. It encodes CASSLAGEMVYEQYF. V usage is TRBV7-8 and J usage is TRBJ2-7; possibly TRBD1 or TRBD2 for D (5 bases each). There are 15 residues in the CDR3. Germline V gene lookup returns CDR1 SGHVS and CDR2 FQNEAQ. V was cut by 0 bases and J by 3 bases, with 12 bases left in between. Looking up the rest from reference TRBV7-8 and TRBJ2-7 gives the full variable domain: GAGVSQSPRYKVAKRGQDVALRCDPISGHVSLFWYQQALGQGPEFLTYFQNEAQLDKSGLPSDRFFAERPEGSVSTLKIQRTQQEDSAVYLCASSLAGEMVYEQYFGPGTRLTVT.

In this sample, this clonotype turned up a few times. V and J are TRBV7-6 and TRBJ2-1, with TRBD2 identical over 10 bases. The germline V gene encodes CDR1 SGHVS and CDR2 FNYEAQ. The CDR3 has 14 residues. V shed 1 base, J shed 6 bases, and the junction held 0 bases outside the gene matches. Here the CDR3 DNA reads TGTGCCAGCAGCTTAGGACTAGCGGGCAATGAGCAGTTCTTC. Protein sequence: CASSLGLAGNEQFF.

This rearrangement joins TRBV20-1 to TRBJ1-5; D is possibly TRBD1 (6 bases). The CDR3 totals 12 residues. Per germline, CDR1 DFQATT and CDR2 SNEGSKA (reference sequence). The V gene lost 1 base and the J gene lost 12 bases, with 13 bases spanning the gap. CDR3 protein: CSARVGGNFQHF. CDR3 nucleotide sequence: TGCAGTGCTAGAGTAGGGGGGAATTTCCAGCATTTT.

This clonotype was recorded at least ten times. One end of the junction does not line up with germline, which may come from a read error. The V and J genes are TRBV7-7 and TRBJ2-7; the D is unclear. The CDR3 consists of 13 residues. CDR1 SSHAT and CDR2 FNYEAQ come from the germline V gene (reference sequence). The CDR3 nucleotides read TGTGCTAGCAGCTTTGGACCTTCCTACGAGCAGTACTTC. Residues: CASSFGPSYEQYF.

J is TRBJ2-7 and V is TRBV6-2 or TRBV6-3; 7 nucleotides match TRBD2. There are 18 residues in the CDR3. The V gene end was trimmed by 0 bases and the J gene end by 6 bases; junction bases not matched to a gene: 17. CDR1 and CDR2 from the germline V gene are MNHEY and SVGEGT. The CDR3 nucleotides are TGTGCCAGCAGTTACTCGCCAGGGTCCAGCGGGACGTCTCCCGAGCAGTACTTC. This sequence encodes CASSYSPGSSGTSPEQYF.

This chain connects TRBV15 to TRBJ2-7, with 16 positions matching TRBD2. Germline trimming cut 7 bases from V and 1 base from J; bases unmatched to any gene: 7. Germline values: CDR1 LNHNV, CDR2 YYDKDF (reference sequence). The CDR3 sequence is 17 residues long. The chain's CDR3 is CATTGTSGRDFSYEQYF. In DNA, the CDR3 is TGTGCCACCACTGGGACTAGCGGGAGGGATTTTTCCTACGAGCAGTACTTC.

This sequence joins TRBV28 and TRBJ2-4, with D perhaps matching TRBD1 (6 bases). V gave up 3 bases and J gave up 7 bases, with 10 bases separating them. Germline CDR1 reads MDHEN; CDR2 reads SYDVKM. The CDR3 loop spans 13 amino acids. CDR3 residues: CASSLGRGNIQYF. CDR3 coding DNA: TGTGCCAGCAGTTTGGGTAGGGGGAACATTCAGTACTTC.

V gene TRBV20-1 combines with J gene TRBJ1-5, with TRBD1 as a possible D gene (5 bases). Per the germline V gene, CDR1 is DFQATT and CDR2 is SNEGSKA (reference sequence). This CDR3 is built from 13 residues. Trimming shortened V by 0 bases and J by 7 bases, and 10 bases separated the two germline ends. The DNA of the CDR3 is TGCAGTGCTAGAGATCTGAGGGACCAGCCCCAGCATTTT. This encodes CSARDLRDQPQHF.

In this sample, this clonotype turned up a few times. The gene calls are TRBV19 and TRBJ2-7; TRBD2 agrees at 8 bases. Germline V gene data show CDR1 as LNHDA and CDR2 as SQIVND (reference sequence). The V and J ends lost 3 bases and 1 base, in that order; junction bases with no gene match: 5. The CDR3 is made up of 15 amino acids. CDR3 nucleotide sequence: TGTGCCAGTAGTATCTCAGCGGGAGAGTCCTACGAGCAGTACTTC. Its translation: CASSISAGESYEQYF.

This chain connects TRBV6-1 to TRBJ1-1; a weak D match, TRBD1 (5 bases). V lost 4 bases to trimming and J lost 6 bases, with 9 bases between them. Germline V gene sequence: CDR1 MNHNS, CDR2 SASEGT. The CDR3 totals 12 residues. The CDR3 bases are TGTGCCAGCAGTGGGGGCTATGCTGAAGCTTTCTTT. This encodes CASSGGYAEAFF.

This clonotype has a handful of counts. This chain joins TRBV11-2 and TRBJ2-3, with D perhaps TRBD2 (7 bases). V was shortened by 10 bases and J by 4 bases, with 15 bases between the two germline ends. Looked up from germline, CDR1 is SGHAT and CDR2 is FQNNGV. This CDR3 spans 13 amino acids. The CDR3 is CATMGGRSDTQYF. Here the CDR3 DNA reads TGTGCCACCATGGGGGGGCGATCAGATACGCAGTATTTT.

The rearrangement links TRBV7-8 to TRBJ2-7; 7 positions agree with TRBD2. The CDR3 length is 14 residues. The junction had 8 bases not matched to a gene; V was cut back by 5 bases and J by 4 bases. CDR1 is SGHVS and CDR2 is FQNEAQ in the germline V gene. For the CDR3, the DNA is TGTGCCAGCAGCGAGGAAATAGCGGGTTACGAGCAGTACTTC. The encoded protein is CASSEEIAGYEQYF.

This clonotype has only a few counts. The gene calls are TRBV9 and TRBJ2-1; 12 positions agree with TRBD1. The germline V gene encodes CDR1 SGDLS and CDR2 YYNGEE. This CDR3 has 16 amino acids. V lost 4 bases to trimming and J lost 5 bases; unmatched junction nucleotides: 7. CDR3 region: CASSPAGTGGDNEQFF. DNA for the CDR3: TGTGCCAGCAGCCCCGCCGGGACAGGGGGCGACAATGAGCAGTTCTTC.

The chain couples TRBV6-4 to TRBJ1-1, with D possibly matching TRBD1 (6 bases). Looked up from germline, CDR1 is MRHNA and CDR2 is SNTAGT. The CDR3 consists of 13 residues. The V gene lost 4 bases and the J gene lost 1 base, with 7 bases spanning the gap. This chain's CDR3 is CASSGTENTEAFF. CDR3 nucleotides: TGTGCCAGCAGTGGGACAGAGAACACTGAAGCTTTCTTT.

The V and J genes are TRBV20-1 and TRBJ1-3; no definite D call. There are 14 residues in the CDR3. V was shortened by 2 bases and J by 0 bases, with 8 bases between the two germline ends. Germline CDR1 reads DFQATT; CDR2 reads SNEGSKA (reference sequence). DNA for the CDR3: TGCAGTGCTAGAAGATGGAACTCTGGAAACACCATATATTTT. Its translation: CSARRWNSGNTIYF.

Here the CDR3 DNA reads TGCGCCAGCATGCCGACTAGCGGGAGTGCAGATACGCAGTATTTT. It encodes CASMPTSGSADTQYF. This sequence joins TRBV4-1 and TRBJ2-3; 12 bases fit TRBD2. J was trimmed by 4 bases and V by 7 bases; bases with no gene match: 6. This CDR3 comprises 15 residues. Germline CDR1 and CDR2: MGHRA and YSYEKL.

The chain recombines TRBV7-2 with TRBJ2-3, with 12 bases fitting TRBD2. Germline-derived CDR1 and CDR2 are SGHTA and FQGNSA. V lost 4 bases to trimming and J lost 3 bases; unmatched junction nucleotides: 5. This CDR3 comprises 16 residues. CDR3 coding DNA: TGTGCCAGCAGCTCTCTAGCGGGAGGGCCGACAGATACGCAGTATTTT. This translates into CASSSLAGGPTDTQYF.

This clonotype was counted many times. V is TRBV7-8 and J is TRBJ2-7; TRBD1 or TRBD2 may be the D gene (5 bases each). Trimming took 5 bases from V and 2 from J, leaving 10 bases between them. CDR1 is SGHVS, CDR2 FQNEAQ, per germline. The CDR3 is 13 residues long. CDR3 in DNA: TGTGCCAGCAGCCAAACGGGACCCTACGAGCAGTACTTC. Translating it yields CASSQTGPYEQYF.

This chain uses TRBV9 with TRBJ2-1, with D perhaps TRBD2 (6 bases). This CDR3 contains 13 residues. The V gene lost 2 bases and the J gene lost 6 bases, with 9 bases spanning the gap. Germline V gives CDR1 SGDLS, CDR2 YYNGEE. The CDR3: CASSVGTANEQFF. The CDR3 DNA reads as TGTGCCAGCAGCGTGGGGACTGCCAATGAGCAGTTCTTC. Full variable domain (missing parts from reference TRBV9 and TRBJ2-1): DSGVTQTPKHLITATGQRVTLRCSPRSGDLSVYWYQQSLDQGLQFLIQYYNGEERAKGNILERFSAQQFPDLHSELNLSSLELGDSALYFCASSVGTANEQFFGPGTRLTVL.

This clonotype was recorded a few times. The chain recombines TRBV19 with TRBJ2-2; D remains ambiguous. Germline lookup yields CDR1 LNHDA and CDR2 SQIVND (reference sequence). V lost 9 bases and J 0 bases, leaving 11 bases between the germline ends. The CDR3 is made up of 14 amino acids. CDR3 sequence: CASTQVSNTGELFF. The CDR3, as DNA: TGTGCCAGCACCCAGGTTTCGAACACCGGGGAGCTGTTTTTT.

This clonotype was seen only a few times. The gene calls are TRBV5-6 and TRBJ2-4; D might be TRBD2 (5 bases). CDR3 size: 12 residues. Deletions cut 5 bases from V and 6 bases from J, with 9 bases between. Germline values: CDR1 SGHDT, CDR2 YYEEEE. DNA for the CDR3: TGTGCCAGCAGTACTGGACTAAACATTCAGTACTTC. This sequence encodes CASSTGLNIQYF.

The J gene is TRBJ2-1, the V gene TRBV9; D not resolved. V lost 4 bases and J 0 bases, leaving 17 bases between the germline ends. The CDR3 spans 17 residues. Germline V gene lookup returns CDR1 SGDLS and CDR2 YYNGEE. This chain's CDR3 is CASSKSTVPSSYNEQFF. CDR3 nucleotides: TGTGCCAGCAGCAAGTCCACTGTTCCTAGCTCCTACAATGAGCAGTTCTTC.

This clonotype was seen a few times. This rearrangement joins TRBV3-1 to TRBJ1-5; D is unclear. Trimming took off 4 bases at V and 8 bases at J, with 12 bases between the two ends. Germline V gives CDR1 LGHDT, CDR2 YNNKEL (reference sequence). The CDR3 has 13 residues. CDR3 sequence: CASSPRSLKPQHF. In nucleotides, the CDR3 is TGTGCCAGCAGCCCCCGATCCCTCAAGCCCCAGCATTTT.

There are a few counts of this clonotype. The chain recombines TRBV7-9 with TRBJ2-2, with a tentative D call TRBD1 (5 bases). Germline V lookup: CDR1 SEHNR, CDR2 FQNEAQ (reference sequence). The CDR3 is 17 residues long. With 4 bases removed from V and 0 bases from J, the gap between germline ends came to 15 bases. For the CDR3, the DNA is TGTGCCAGCAGCTCGACAGAGCCGGAGACGAACACCGGGGAGCTGTTTTTT. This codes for CASSSTEPETNTGELFF.

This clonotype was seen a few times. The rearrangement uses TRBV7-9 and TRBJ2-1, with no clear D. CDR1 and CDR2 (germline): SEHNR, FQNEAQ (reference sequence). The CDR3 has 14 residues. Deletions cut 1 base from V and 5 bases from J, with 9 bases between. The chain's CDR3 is CASSLGVANNEQFF. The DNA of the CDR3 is TGTGCCAGCAGCTTAGGGGTAGCCAACAATGAGCAGTTCTTC.

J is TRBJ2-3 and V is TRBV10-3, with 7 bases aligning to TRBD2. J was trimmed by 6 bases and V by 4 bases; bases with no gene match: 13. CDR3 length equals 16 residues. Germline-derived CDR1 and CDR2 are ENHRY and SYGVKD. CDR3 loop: CAISAELSGVGDTQYF. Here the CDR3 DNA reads TGTGCCATCAGTGCAGAACTCAGCGGGGTGGGGGATACGCAGTATTTT.